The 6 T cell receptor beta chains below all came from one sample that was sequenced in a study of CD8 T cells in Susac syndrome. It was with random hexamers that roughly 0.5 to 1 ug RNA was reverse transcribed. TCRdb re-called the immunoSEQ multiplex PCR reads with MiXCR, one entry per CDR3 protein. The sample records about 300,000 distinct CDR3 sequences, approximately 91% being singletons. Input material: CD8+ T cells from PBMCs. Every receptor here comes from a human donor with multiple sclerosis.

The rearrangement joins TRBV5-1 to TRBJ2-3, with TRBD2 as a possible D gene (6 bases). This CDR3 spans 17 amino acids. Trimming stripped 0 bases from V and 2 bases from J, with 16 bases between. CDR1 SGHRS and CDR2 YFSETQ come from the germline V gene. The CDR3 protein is CASSLVGGAPYTDTQYF. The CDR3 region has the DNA TGCGCCAGCAGCTTGGTAGGAGGGGCCCCATACACAGATACGCAGTATTTT.

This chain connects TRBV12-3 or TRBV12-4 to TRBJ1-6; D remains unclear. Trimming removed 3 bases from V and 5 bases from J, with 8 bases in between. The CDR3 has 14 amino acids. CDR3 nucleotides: TGTGCCAGCAGTTTGTTCGTTAATAATTCACCCCTCCACTTT. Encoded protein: CASSLFVNNSPLHF.

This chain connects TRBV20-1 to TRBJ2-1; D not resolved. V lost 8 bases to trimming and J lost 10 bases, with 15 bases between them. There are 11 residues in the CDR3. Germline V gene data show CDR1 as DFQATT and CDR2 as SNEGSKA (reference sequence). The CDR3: CSSESGSEQFF. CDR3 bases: TGCAGTTCCGAGTCGGGTAGCGAGCAGTTCTTC.

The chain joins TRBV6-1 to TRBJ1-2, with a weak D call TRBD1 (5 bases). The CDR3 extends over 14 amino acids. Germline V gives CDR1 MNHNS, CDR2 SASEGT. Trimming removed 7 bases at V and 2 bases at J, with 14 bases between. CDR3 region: CASTLRRDNYGYTF. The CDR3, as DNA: TGTGCCAGCACCTTACGCAGGGACAACTATGGCTACACCTTC.

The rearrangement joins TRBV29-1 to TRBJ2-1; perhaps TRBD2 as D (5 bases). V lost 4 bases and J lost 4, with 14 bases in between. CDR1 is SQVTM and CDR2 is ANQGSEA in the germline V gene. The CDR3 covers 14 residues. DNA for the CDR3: TGCAGCGTTGTTGGAGGAGATTCTTACAATGAGCAGTTCTTC. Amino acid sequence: CSVVGGDSYNEQFF.

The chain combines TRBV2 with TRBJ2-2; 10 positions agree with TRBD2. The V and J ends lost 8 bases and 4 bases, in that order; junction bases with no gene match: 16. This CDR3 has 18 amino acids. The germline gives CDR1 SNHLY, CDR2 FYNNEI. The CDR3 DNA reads TGTGCCAGCCCTTTTAGAGAAGCGGGAGGGCCTCGCACCGGGGAGCTGTTTTTT. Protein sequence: CASPFREAGGPRTGELFF.